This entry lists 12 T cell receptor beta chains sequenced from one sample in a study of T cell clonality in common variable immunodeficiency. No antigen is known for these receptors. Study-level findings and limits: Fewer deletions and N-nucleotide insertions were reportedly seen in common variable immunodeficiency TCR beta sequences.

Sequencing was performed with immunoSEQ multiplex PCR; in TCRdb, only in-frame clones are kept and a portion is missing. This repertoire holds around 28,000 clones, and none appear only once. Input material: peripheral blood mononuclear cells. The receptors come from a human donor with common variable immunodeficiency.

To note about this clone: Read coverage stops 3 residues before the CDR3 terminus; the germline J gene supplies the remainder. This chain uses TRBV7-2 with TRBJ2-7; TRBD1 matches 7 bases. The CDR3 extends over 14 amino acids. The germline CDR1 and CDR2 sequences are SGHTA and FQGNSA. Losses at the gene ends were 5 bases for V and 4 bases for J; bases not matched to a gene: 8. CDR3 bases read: TGTGCCAGCAGCGCACAGGGGCATTCTTACGAG. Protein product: CASSAQGHSYE. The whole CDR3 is CASSAQGHSYEQYF.

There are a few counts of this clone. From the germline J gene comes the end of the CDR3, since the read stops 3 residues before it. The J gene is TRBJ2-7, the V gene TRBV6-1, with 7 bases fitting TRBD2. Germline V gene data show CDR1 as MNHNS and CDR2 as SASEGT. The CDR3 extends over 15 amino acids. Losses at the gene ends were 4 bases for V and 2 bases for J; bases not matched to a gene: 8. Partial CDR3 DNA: TGTGCCAGCAGTGCTGCGGGGCGGGGGACCTACGAG. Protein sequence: CASSAAGRGTYE. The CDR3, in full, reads CASSAAGRGTYEQYF.

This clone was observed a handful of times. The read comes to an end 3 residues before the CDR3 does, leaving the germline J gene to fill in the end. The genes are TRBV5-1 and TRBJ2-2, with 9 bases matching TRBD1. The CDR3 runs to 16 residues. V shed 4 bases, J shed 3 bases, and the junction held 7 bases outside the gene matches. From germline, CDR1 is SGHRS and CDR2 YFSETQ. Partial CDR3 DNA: TGCGCCAGCAGCCTGGGACAGGGAGGGGACACCGGGGAG. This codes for CASSLGQGGDTGE. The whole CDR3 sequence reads CASSLGQGGDTGELFF.

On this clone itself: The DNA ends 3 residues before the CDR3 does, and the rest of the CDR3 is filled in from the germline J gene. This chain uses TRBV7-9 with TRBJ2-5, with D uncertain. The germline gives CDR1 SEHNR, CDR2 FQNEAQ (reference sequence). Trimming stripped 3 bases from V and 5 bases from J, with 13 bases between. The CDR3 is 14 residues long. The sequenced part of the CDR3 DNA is TGTGCCAGCAGCTTGCTGTCTCAAAGGGAGACC. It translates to CASSLLSQRET. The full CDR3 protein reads CASSLLSQRETQYF.

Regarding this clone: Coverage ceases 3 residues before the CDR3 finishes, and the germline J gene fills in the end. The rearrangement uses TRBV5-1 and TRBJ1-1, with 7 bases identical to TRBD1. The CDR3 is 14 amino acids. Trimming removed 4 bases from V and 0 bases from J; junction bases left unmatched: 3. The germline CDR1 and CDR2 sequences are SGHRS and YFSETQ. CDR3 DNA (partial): TGCGCCAGCAGCCCCGGGACAGTGAACACTGAA. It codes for CASSPGTVNTE. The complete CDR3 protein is CASSPGTVNTEAFF.

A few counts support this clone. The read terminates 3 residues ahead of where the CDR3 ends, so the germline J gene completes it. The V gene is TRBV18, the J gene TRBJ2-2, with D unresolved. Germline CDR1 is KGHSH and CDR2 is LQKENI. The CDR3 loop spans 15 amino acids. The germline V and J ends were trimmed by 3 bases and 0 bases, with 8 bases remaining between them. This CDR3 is CASSPRPPNTGELFF. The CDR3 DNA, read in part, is TGTGCCAGCTCACCGAGGCCTCCGAACACCGGGGAG. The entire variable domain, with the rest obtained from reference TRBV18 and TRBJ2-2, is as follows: NAGVMQNPRHLVRRRGQEARLRCSPMKGHSHVYWYRQLPEEGLKFMVYLQKENIIDESGMPKERFSAEFPKEGPSILRIQQVVRGDSAAYFCASSPRPPNTGELFFGEGSRLTVL.

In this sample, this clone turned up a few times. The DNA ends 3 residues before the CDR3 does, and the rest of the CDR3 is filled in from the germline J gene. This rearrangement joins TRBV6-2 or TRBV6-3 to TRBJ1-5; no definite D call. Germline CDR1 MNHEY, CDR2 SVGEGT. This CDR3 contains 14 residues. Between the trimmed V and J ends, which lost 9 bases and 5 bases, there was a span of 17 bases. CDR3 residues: CASGPANGDQPQHF. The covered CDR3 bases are TGTGCCAGTGGGCCGGCGAACGGAGATCAGCCC.

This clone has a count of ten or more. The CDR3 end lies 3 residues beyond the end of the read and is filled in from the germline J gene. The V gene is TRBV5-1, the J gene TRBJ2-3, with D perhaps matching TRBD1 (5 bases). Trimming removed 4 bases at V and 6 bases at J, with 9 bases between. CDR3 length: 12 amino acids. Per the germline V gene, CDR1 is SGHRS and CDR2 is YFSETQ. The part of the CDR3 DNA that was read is TGCGCCAGCAGCGGGAAGGGGGATACG. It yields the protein CASSGKGDT. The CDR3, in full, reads CASSGKGDTQYF.

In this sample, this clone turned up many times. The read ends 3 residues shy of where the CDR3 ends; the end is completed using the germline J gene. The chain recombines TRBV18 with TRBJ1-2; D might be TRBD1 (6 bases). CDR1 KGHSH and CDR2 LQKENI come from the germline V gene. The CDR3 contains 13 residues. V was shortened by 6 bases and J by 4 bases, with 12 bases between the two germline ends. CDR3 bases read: TGTGCCAGCTCCCTGACAGGCCTCTATGGC. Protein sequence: CASSLTGLYG. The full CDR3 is CASSLTGLYGYTF.

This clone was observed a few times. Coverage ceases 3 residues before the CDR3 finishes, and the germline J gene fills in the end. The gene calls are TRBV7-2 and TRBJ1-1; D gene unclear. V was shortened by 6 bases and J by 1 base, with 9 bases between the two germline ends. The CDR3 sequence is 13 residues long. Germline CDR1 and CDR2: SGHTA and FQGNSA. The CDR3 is CASRVARNTEAFF. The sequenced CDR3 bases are TGTGCCAGCAGGGTAGCTCGGAACACTGAA.

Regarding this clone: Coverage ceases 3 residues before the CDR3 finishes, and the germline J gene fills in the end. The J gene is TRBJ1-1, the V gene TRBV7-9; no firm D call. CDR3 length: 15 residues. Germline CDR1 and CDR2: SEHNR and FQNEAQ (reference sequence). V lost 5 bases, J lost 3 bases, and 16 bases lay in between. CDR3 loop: CASSSAFDGHTEAFF. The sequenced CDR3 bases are TGTGCCAGCAGCAGCGCTTTTGATGGTCACACTGAA. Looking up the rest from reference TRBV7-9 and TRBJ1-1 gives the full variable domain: DTGVSQNPRHKITKRGQNVTFRCDPISEHNRLYWYRQTLGQGPEFLTYFQNEAQLEKSRLLSDRFSAERPKGSFSTLEIQRTEQGDSAMYLCASSSAFDGHTEAFFGQGTRLTVV.

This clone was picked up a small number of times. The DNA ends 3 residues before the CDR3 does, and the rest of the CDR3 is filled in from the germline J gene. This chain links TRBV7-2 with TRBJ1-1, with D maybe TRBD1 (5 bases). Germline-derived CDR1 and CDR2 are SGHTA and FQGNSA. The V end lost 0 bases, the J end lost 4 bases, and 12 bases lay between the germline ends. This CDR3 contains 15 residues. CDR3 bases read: TGTGCCAGCAGCTTAGCGGACCTCGGGGGCACTGAA. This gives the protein CASSLADLGGTE. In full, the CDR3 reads CASSLADLGGTEAFF.